The 10 T cell receptor beta chains below come from one sample, sequenced in a study of blood T cell repertoires in COVID-19. Profiled with immunoSEQ multiplex PCR; TCRdb holds only in-frame clones, not every one. The sample includes a few hundred thousand clones, around 84% of them seen just once. Material: PBMCs or T cells enriched from blood (not recorded which). The receptors here all came from a woman between 40 and 50 years old who had recovered from COVID-19.

The chain combines TRBV7-2 with TRBJ1-3; D not certain. V lost 3 bases and J 0 bases, leaving 9 bases between the germline ends. The germline gives CDR1 SGHTA, CDR2 FQGNSA. The CDR3 is 15 residues long. Written as DNA, the CDR3 is TGTGCCAGCAGCTTGCGTGAGAGCTCTGGAAACACCATATATTTT. Protein product: CASSLRESSGNTIYF.

The rearrangement joins TRBV6-5 to TRBJ1-1; possible D gene TRBD1, 6 bases. CDR1 and CDR2 from the germline V gene are MNHEY and SVGAGI. This CDR3 has 14 amino acids. The V end lost 6 bases, the J end lost 1 base, and 12 bases lay between the germline ends. Written as DNA, the CDR3 is TGTGCCAGCAGCTTCAGGGGTTGGAACACTGAAGCTTTCTTT. It is translated as CASSFRGWNTEAFF.

The V and J genes are TRBV29-1 and TRBJ1-1; maybe TRBD1 (6 bases). The germline gives CDR1 SQVTM, CDR2 ANQGSEA. Trimming removed 7 bases at V and 11 bases at J, with 20 bases between. The CDR3 has 12 amino acids. The CDR3 bases are TGCAGCGCGAATGCGGACCAGGGGTGGGCTTTCTTT. Translated, it gives CSANADQGWAFF.

The rearrangement links TRBV28 to TRBJ1-4, with a weak D call TRBD1 (5 bases). Germline V gene data show CDR1 as MDHEN and CDR2 as SYDVKM. V shed 6 bases and J shed 5 bases, with 13 bases lying between them. The CDR3 loop spans 14 amino acids. CDR3 nucleotides: TGTGCCAGCAGCCAGCCCGACAGCAATGAAAAACTGTTTTTT. It encodes CASSQPDSNEKLFF.

The V call is TRBV2, the J call TRBJ2-5; possible D gene TRBD2, 7 bases. Deletions cut 3 bases from V and 6 bases from J, with 14 bases between. This CDR3 has 14 residues. The V gene's germline CDR1 is SNHLY and CDR2 FYNNEI. CDR3 region: CASSEGRGRQTQYF. The CDR3 coding sequence is TGTGCCAGCAGTGAGGGGAGGGGGAGACAGACCCAGTACTTC.

The chain couples TRBV9 to TRBJ2-5; no clear D gene. Per germline, CDR1 SGDLS and CDR2 YYNGEE. The CDR3 spans 14 residues. The V gene lost 2 bases and the J gene lost 5 bases, with 13 bases spanning the gap. CDR3 in DNA: TGTGCCAGCAGCGTCAGGCAAGGAAGTGAGACCCAGTACTTC. It codes for CASSVRQGSETQYF.

V usage is TRBV24-1 and J usage is TRBJ2-3; 9 bases align to TRBD1. Germline assignment: CDR1 KGHDR and CDR2 SFDVKD. J was trimmed by 5 bases and V by 5 bases; bases with no gene match: 4. The CDR3 length is 14 residues. The CDR3 loop reads CATSGTGVGDTQYF. The CDR3 DNA reads TGTGCCACCAGTGGGACAGGGGTGGGAGATACGCAGTATTTT.

The genes are TRBV12-3 or TRBV12-4 and TRBJ1-2, with D perhaps matching TRBD1 (6 bases). The CDR3 loop spans 13 amino acids. The ends were cut back, 6 bases at V and 6 bases at J, with 14 bases in the middle. CDR3: CASRLQGEDGYTF. The CDR3 region has the DNA TGTGCCAGCAGACTACAGGGAGAGGATGGCTACACCTTC.

The V gene is TRBV2, the J gene TRBJ1-2; no reliable D call. Germline V gives CDR1 SNHLY, CDR2 FYNNEI. Trimming removed 5 bases at V and 5 bases at J, with 6 bases between. This CDR3 region has 11 residues. The CDR3 nucleotides are TGTGCCAGCAGTCGGGAGTATGGCTACACCTTC. It codes for CASSREYGYTF.

The chain recombines TRBV28 with TRBJ1-5; D is uncertain. The CDR3 spans 10 residues. V shed 8 bases and J shed 6 bases, with 5 bases lying between them. Germline CDR1 MDHEN, CDR2 SYDVKM. The CDR3 DNA is TGTGCCAGCGGGAGTCAGCCCCAGCATTTT. It is translated as CASGSQPQHF. The full variable domain, completed using reference TRBV28 and TRBJ1-5, is DVKVTQSSRYLVKRTGEKVFLECVQDMDHENMFWYRQDPGLGLRLIYFSYDVKMKEKGDIPEGYSVSREKKERFSLILESASTNQTSMYLCASGSQPQHFGDGTRLSIL.